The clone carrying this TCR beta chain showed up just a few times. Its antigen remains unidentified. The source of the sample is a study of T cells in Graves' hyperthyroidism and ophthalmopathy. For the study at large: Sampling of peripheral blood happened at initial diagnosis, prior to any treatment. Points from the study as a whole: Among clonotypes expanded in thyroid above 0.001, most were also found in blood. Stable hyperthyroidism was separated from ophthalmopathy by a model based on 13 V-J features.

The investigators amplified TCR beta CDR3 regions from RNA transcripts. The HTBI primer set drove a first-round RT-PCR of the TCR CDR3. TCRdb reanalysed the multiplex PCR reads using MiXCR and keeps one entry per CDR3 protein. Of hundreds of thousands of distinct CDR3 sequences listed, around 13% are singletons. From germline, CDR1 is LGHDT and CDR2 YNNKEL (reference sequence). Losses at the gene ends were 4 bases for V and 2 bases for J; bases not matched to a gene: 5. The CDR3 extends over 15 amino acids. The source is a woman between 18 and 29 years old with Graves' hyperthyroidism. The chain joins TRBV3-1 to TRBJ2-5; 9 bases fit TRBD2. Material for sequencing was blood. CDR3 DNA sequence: TGTGCCAGCAGCCCTCCACTAGCGGGTCAAGAGACCCAGTACTTC. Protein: CASSPPLAGQETQYF.